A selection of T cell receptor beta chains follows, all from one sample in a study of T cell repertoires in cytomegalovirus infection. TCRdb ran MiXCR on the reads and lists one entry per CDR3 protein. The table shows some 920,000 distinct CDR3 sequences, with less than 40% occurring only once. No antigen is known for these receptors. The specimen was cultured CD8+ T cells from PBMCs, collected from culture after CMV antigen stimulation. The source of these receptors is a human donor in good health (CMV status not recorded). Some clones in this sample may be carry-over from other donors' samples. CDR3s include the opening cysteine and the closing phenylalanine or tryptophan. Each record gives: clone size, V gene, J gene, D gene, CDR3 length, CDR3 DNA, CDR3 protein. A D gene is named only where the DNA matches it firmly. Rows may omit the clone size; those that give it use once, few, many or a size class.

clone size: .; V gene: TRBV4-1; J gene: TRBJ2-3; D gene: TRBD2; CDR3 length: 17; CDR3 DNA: TGCGCCAGCAGCCAAACCCCGGGACTAGCGGGCTCAGATACGCAGTATTTT; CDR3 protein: CASSQTPGLAGSDTQYF
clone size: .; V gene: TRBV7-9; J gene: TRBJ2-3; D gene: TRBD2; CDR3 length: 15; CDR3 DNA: TGTGCCAGCAAGAGACTAGCGGGGAGCACAGATACGCAGTATTTT; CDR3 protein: CASKRLAGSTDTQYF
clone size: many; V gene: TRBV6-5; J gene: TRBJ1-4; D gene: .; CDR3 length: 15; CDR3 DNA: TGTGCCAGCAGTTTCTCAGCTTCAACTAATGAAAAACTGTTTTTT; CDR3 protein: CASSFSASTNEKLFF
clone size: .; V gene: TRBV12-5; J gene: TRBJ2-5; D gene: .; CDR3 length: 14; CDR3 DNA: TGTGCTAGTGGTTTGCAGGGTTTGGGGGAGACCCAGTACTTC; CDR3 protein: CASGLQGLGETQYF
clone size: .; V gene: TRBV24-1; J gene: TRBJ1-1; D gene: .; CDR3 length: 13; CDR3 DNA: TGTGCCACCAAGGCCGGAATGAACACTGAAGCTTTCTTT; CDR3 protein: CATKAGMNTEAFF
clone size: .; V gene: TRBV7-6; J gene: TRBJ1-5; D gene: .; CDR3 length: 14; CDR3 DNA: TGTGCCAGCAGCTTAGAGGACGGATATCAGCCCCAGCATTTT; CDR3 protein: CASSLEDGYQPQHF
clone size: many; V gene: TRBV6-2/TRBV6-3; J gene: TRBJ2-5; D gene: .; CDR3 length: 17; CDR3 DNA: TGTGCCAGCAGATTGTACCGGGACTTGGAATACCAAGAGACCCAGTACTTC; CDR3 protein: CASRLYRDLEYQETQYF
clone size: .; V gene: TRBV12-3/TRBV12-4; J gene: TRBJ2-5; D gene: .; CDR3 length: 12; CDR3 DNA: TGTGCCAGCAGTTTAAGCTCAGAGACCCAGTACTTC; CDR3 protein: CASSLSSETQYF
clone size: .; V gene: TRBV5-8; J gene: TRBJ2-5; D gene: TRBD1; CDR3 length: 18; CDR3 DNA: TGTGCCAGCAGCTTGGTATACGATGGGACAGGGTCACAAGAGACCCAGTACTTC; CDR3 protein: CASSLVYDGTGSQETQYF
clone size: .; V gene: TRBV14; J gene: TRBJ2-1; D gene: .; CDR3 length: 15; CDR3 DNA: TGTGCCAGCACCCTCGGGTTTAGCTCCTACAATGAGCAGTTCTTC; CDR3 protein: CASTLGFSSYNEQFF
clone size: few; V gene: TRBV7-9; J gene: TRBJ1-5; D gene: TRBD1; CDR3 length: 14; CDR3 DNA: TGTGCCAGCACCGGGACAGGGGCGGGACAGCCCCAGCATTTT; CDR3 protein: CASTGTGAGQPQHF